This T cell receptor beta chain was captured in a study of blood T cell repertoires in COVID-19. About the study: The United States, Italy and Spain supplied acute and convalescent COVID-19 samples. In each case, the material was cDNA or gDNA derived from T cells, B-cell-depleted T cells, or PBMCs.

Methods used by the authors: Estimates of nucleated cell counts were drawn from the amplification of reference gene primers. The method was immunoSEQ multiplex PCR; TCRdb's version includes in-frame clones alone and lacks a portion of them. Clone size and V and J calls were adopted from that table, with D and trimming inferred from the DNA. The sample consists of approximately 200,000 clones, more than 70% of them appearing once. This clone was recorded a few times. Sequencing was done on a sample of peripheral blood. The receptor comes from a woman aged 25 to 39 with acute or convalescent COVID-19.

The DNA for the CDR3 is TGTGCCAGCAAGAAGGTTGGGGGGGAGACCCAGTACTTC. Protein sequence: CASKKVGGETQYF. The rearrangement links TRBV5-4 to TRBJ2-5; D is perhaps TRBD2 (6 bases). Germline V gene lookup returns CDR1 SGHNT and CDR2 YYREEE (reference sequence). The V end lost 6 bases, the J end lost 5 bases, and 14 bases lay between the germline ends. The length of the CDR3 is 13 residues.